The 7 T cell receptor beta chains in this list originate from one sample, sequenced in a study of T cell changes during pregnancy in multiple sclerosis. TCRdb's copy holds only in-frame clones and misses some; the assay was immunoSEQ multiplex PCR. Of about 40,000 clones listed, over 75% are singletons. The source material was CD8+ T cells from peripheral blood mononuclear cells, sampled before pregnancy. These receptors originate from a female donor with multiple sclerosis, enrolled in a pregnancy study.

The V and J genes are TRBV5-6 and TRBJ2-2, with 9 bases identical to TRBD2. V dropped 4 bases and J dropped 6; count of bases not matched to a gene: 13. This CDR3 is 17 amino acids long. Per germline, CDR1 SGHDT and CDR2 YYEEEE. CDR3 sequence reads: CASSPSAGLALSGELFF. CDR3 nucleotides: TGTGCCAGCAGCCCCTCGGCGGGACTAGCACTATCCGGGGAGCTGTTTTTT.

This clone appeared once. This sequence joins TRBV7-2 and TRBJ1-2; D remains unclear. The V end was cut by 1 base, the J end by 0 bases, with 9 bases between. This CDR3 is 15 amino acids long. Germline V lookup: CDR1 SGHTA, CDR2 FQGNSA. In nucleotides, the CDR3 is TGTGCCAGCAGCTTAGTAACGGTATCTAACTATGGCTACACCTTC. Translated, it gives CASSLVTVSNYGYTF.

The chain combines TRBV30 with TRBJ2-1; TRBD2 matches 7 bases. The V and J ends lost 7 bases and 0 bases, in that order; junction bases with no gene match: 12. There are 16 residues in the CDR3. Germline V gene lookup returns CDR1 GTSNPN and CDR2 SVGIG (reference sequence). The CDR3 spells CALKGSGTNSYNEQFF. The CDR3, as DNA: TGTGCCTTGAAGGGGTCCGGGACTAACTCCTACAATGAGCAGTTCTTC.

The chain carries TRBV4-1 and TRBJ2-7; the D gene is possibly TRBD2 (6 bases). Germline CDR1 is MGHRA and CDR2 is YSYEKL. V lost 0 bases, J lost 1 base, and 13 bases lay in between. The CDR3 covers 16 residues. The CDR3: CASSQDPPLASYEQYF. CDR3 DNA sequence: TGCGCCAGCAGCCAAGATCCCCCCCTAGCGTCCTACGAGCAGTACTTC.

CDR3 in DNA: TGTGCCAGCAGAGCCGACAATGAGCAGTTCTTC. Its protein is CASRADNEQFF. The rearrangement joins TRBV7-9 to TRBJ2-1, with no clear D. Trimming pared 6 bases from V and 5 bases from J, leaving 5 bases between. The CDR3 is 11 amino acids. The germline CDR1 and CDR2 sequences are SEHNR and FQNEAQ (reference sequence).

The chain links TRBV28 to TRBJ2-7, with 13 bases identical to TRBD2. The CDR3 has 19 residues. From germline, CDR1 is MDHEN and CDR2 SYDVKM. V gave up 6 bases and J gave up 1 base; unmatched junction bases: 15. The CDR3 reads CASSPSGVGTSGISYEQYF. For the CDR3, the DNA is TGTGCCAGCAGCCCCAGTGGGGTAGGGACTAGCGGGATTTCCTACGAGCAGTACTTC.

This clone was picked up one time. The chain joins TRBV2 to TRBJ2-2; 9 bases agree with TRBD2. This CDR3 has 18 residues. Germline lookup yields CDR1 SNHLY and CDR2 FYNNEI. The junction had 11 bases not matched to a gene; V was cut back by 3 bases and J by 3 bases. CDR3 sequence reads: CASSDLSGVAGDTGELFF. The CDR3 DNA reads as TGTGCCAGCAGTGATCTCTCGGGAGTAGCGGGAGACACCGGGGAGCTGTTTTTT.